This TCR beta chain was profiled in a study of identical twins. Overall study results and limits: Without tracking the same donors, conclusions rested on cross-sectional statistical analysis.

This clonotype was seen more than once but under ten times. As yet, its antigen is unknown. After template switching added a universal primer site, the resulting cDNA carried unique molecular identifiers. From the 5' RACE reads, TCRdb called clonotypes with MiXCR, one entry per CDR3 protein. There are roughly 710,000 distinct CDR3 sequences in the sample; around 6% occur only once, and about 1.8% lies in the top ten. Sequencing input: naive T cells sorted from blood. The TCR comes from a young man in good health.

The CDR3 loop reads CASSQEGRGTGYEQYF. CDR3 DNA: TGCGCCAGCAGCCAAGAGGGCCGAGGGACAGGCTACGAGCAGTACTTC. The chain uses TRBV4-3 and TRBJ2-7; 8 bases agree with TRBD1. The junction had 7 bases not matched to a gene; V was cut back by 0 bases and J by 3 bases. This CDR3 spans 16 amino acids. Germline CDR1 reads LGHNA; CDR2 reads YSLEER.